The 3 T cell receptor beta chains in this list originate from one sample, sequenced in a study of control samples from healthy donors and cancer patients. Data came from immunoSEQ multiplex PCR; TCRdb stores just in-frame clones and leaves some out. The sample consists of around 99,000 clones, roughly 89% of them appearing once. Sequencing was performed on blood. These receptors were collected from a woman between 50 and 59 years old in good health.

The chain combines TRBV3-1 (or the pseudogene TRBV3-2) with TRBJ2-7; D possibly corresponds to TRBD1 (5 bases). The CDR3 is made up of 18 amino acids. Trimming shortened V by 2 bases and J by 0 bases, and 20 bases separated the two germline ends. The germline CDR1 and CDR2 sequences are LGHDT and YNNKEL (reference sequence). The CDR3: CASSQPLGGYRSSYEQYV. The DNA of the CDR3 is TGTGCCAGCAGCCAACCTCTCGGTGGTTACAGGAGCTCCTACGAGCAGTACGTC.

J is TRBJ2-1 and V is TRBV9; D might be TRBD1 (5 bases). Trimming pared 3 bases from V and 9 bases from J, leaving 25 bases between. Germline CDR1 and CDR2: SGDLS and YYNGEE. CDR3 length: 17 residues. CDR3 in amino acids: CASSDPQVGYYTGEQFF. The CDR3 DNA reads TGTGCCAGCAGCGACCCACAGGTGGGGTATTACACAGGTGAGCAGTTCTTC.

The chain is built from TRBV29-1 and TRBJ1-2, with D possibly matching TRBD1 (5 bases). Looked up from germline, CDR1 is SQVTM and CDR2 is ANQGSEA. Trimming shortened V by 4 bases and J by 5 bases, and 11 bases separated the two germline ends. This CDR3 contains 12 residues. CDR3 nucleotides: TGCAGCGTTGTGGGTCAGGGATATGGCTACACCTTC. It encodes CSVVGQGYGYTF.